The 8 T cell receptor beta chains reported below all come from one sample, sequenced in a study of T-cell memory formation after mild COVID-19. MiXCR was run by TCRdb on the 5' RACE reads, yielding one entry per CDR3 protein. This sample has around 210,000 distinct CDR3 sequences, with around 9.1% found just once. Sequenced: PBMCs or a T cell subset sorted from them (not recorded which). The receptors derive from a man younger than 35 who had mild COVID-19 (a few samples of this study predate the infection). Cell type and time point are not known.

The table lists this clonotype with many counts. The chain recombines TRBV12-3 or TRBV12-4 with TRBJ1-5, with D possibly being TRBD1 (6 bases). The CDR3 totals 15 residues. The V gene lost 6 bases and the J gene lost 0 bases, with 12 bases spanning the gap. This CDR3 reads CASRSGVYSNQPQHF. Written as DNA, the CDR3 is TGTGCCAGCAGATCAGGGGTCTATAGCAATCAGCCCCAGCATTTT.

In regard to this clonotype: A clone one base away is much larger, so this may be a read error. The chain carries TRBV7-2 and TRBJ1-2, with 11 bases matching TRBD1. The germline V gene has CDR1 SGHTA and CDR2 FQGNSA. This CDR3 spans 14 amino acids. The CDR3 DNA is TGTGACAGCAGCTTCGGGACAGGGGGCTATGGCTACACCTTC. Its translation is CDSSFGTGGYGYTF.

This clonotype occurred a few times. The chain couples TRBV10-3 to TRBJ2-5; perhaps TRBD2 as D (7 bases). Germline assignment: CDR1 ENHRY and CDR2 SYGVKD. This CDR3 region has 14 residues. The V and J ends lost 3 bases and 4 bases respectively, with 12 bases between them. Here the CDR3 reads CAISDAGGPETQYF. Here the CDR3 DNA reads TGTGCCATCAGTGACGCCGGGGGGCCAGAGACCCAGTACTTC.

V and J are TRBV12-3 or TRBV12-4 and TRBJ1-2, with D unresolved. The V gene lost 1 base and the J gene lost 0 bases, with 6 bases spanning the gap. CDR3 length: 14 amino acids. In DNA, the CDR3 is TGTGCCAGCAGTTTAGGTCTTGCTAACTATGGCTACACCTTC. Its translation: CASSLGLANYGYTF.

This clonotype was seen more than once but under ten times. The chain links TRBV7-9 to TRBJ2-1; 12 nucleotides line up with TRBD2. The CDR3 contains 16 residues. Per the germline V gene, CDR1 is SEHNR and CDR2 is FQNEAQ (reference sequence). J lost 4 bases, V lost 3 bases, and 4 bases had no gene match. The DNA of the CDR3 is TGTGCCAGCAGCTTCCCCGGACTAGCGGGGTACAATGAGCAGTTCTTC. This encodes CASSFPGLAGYNEQFF.

This clonotype was seen a handful of times. The chain couples TRBV5-4 to TRBJ2-5; 12 nucleotides agree with TRBD2. Germline CDR1 is SGHNT and CDR2 is YYREEE (reference sequence). This CDR3 has 12 amino acids. Trimming at V came to 7 bases and at J to 9 bases, leaving 4 bases not matched to a gene. The CDR3 protein is CASQGTSGPQYF. CDR3 sequence (DNA): TGTGCCAGCCAGGGGACTAGCGGGCCCCAGTACTTC.

This clonotype has only a few counts. V is TRBV4-1 and J is TRBJ2-2; D gene ambiguous. The germline V gene encodes CDR1 MGHRA and CDR2 YSYEKL. V was trimmed by 1 base and J by 9 bases, leaving 15 bases between them. The length of the CDR3 is 15 residues. CDR3 nucleotides: TGCGCCAGCAGCCAAGGATTAAGCGTCCCGCGGGAGCTGTTTTTT. It yields the protein CASSQGLSVPRELFF.

The chain employs TRBV6-5 and TRBJ1-1, with 8 bases that match TRBD1. This CDR3 has 15 residues. Germline trimming cut 6 bases from V and 0 bases from J; bases unmatched to any gene: 6. Germline assignment: CDR1 MNHEY and CDR2 SVGAGI. The CDR3 coding sequence is TGTGCCAGCAGGATTCAGGGGGCTTTGAACACTGAAGCTTTCTTT. Translated: CASRIQGALNTEAFF.